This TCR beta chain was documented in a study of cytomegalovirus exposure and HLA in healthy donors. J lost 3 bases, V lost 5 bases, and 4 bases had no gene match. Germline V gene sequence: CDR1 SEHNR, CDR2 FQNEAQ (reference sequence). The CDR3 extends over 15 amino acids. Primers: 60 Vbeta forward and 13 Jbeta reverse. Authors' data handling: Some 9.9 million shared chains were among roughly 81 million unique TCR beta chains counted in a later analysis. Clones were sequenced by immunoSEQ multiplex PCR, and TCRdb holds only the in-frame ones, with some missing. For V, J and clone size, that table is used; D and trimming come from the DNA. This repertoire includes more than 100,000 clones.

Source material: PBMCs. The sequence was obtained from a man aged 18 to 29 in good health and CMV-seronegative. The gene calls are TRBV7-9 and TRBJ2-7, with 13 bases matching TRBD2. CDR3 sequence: CASSPRTSGSYEQYF. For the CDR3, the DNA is TGTGCCAGCAGCCCCAGGACTAGCGGGAGCTACGAGCAGTACTTC. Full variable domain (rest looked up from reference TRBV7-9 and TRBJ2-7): DTGVSQNPRHKITKRGQNVTFRCDPISEHNRLYWYRQTLGQGPEFLTYFQNEAQLEKSRLLSDRFSAERPKGSFSTLEIQRTEQGDSAMYLCASSPRTSGSYEQYFGPGTRLTVT.